This TCR beta chain was recorded in a study of cytomegalovirus exposure and HLA in healthy donors. At the level of the study: Ancestry clustering placed more than 65% of around 400 genotyped donors in the Caucasian-associated cluster. Regarding the study as a whole: Trimming of TCR beta V- and J-genes showed a link, identified in a later analysis, to a missense DCLRE1C variant.

Amplification used 60 Vbeta primers and 13 Jbeta primers. Generated by immunoSEQ multiplex PCR, the TCRdb table keeps only in-frame clones and is missing some. The sample has about 120,000 clones; 65% to 80% are singletons. The CDR3 extends over 14 amino acids. The germline V and J ends were trimmed by 5 bases and 7 bases, with 15 bases remaining between them. Germline assignment: CDR1 SGHTA and CDR2 FQGTGA. Points on this clone: Its antigen remains unknown.

Sequencing used PBMCs. This clonotype originated in a woman aged 35 to 49 in good health and CMV-seropositive. The chain uses TRBV7-3 and TRBJ2-1, with a weak D call TRBD2 (5 bases). The CDR3 DNA is TGTGCCAGCAGCCCAGGACTCCTAGGGAATGAGCAGTTCTTC. Protein sequence: CASSPGLLGNEQFF.